The next 31 T cell receptor beta chains were all read from a single sample in a study of blood T cell repertoires in COVID-19. The protocol was immunoSEQ multiplex PCR, while the TCRdb copy is restricted to in-frame clones and leaves out a portion. Of around 190,000 clones listed, approximately 90% are singletons. The sequencing input was peripheral blood. All receptors come from a man aged 45-65 years with COVID-19, enrolled during active disease.

The CDR3 nucleotides read TGTGCCAGCAGTGAGGCCGGGGCTAGCGGGAGCTACGAGCAGTACTTC. Protein product: CASSEAGASGSYEQYF. The chain recombines TRBV6-1 with TRBJ2-7; 10 bases are a match to TRBD2. V shed 3 bases and J 3 bases; nucleotides not matched to a gene: 8. The CDR3 covers 16 residues. Germline CDR1 reads MNHNS; CDR2 reads SASEGT.

J is TRBJ2-2 and V is TRBV3-1 (or the pseudogene TRBV3-2), with a weak D call TRBD2 (5 bases). The CDR3 covers 17 residues. Looked up from germline, CDR1 is LGHDT and CDR2 is YNNKEL (reference sequence). Trimming shortened V by 4 bases and J by 2 bases, and 17 bases separated the two germline ends. CDR3 nucleotide sequence: TGTGCCAGCAGCCCCACTAGAGGCCCGGGAAACACCGGGGAGCTGTTTTTT. It codes for CASSPTRGPGNTGELFF.

V and J are TRBV27 and TRBJ2-5; a possible D gene is TRBD1 (5 bases). Germline lookup yields CDR1 MNHEY and CDR2 SMNVEV (reference sequence). V was cut by 9 bases and J by 7 bases, with 15 bases left in between. The CDR3 has 12 amino acids. CDR3 amino acids: CASWSGWGTQYF. Written as DNA, the CDR3 is TGTGCCAGTTGGTCAGGGTGGGGGACCCAGTACTTC.

The V call is TRBV6-2 or TRBV6-3, the J call TRBJ2-7, with D possibly matching TRBD2 (6 bases). This CDR3 has 14 residues. Trimming took 5 bases from V and 2 from J, leaving 13 bases between them. Per the germline V gene, CDR1 is MNHEY and CDR2 is SVGEGT. CDR3 sequence (DNA): TGTGCCAGCAGTCATCCGCGGGATACCTACGAGCAGTACTTC. It specifies CASSHPRDTYEQYF.

The J gene is TRBJ2-4, the V gene TRBV2; D is undetermined. Deletions cut 6 bases from V and 6 bases from J, with 9 bases between. The CDR3 consists of 12 residues. CDR1 is SNHLY and CDR2 is FYNNEI in the germline V gene. CDR3 in amino acids: CASSSGANIQYF. CDR3 nucleotides: TGTGCCAGCAGCTCCGGAGCAAACATTCAGTACTTC.

The chain links TRBV2 to TRBJ2-3; 9 nucleotides line up with TRBD2. This CDR3 has 16 amino acids. V was pared by 2 bases and J by 6 bases, with 9 bases of the junction left unmatched. The germline V gene encodes CDR1 SNHLY and CDR2 FYNNEI. CDR3: CASSERWRGGIDTQYF. CDR3 nucleotide sequence: TGTGCCAGCAGTGAACGGTGGCGGGGGGGCATCGATACGCAGTATTTT.

The rearrangement joins TRBV5-4 to TRBJ2-1, with unresolved D. In germline, CDR1 is SGHNT, CDR2 YYREEE (reference sequence). The CDR3 is 12 amino acids. V was shortened by 5 bases and J by 6 bases, with 9 bases between the two germline ends. CDR3 bases: TGTGCCAGCAGTCCCGACACCAATGAGCAGTTCTTC. Amino acids: CASSPDTNEQFF.

CDR3 amino acids: CASSQDLTRQGTKAFF. CDR3 bases: TGCGCCAGCAGCCAAGATCTAACCCGACAGGGAACGAAAGCTTTCTTT. The J gene is TRBJ1-1, the V gene TRBV4-3, with 7 bases matching TRBD1. The CDR3 totals 16 residues. Per the germline V gene, CDR1 is LGHNA and CDR2 is YSLEER. The trim removed 0 bases at V and 9 bases at J, leaving 13 bases unmatched.

This clone appeared a single time. This chain joins TRBV3-1 (or the pseudogene TRBV3-2) and TRBJ2-7, with 11 bases that match TRBD2. V shed 5 bases, J shed 6 bases, and the junction held 12 bases outside the gene matches. Germline V gene sequence: CDR1 LGHDT, CDR2 YNNKEL (reference sequence). The CDR3 contains 16 residues. The CDR3 loop is CASSDLSLAGGPEQYF. CDR3 nucleotide sequence: TGTGCCAGCAGCGATCTTTCCCTAGCGGGAGGTCCCGAGCAGTACTTC.

The genes are TRBV28 and TRBJ1-2; D is unclear. Germline-derived CDR1 and CDR2 are MDHEN and SYDVKM. The ends were cut back, 6 bases at V and 6 bases at J, with 14 bases in the middle. CDR3 length equals 13 residues. The CDR3 DNA reads TGTGCCAGCAGAGGTAGACACCAGGATGGCTACACCTTC. Its translation: CASRGRHQDGYTF.

The V and J genes are TRBV9 and TRBJ2-5, with 9 bases that match TRBD1. The J segment lost 2 bases and the V segment lost 4 bases, leaving 12 bases of the junction unmatched. This CDR3 is built from 17 residues. The V gene's germline CDR1 is SGDLS and CDR2 YYNGEE. CDR3 residues: CASSLSTGTGLQETQYF. CDR3 nucleotides: TGTGCCAGCAGCTTATCCACCGGGACAGGGCTTCAAGAGACCCAGTACTTC. The full variable domain, in which reference TRBV9 and TRBJ2-5 provide the parts outside the CDR3, is DSGVTQTPKHLITATGQRVTLRCSPRSGDLSVYWYQQSLDQGLQFLIQYYNGEERAKGNILERFSAQQFPDLHSELNLSSLELGDSALYFCASSLSTGTGLQETQYFGPGTRLLVL.

This chain links TRBV6-5 with TRBJ2-7; 7 bases fit TRBD1. J lost 1 base, V lost 1 base, and 4 bases had no gene match. Germline V gene lookup returns CDR1 MNHEY and CDR2 SVGAGI. CDR3 size: 15 residues. The CDR3 nucleotides are TGTGCCAGCAGTTACTACCGGGACAGTTCCTACGAGCAGTACTTC. Its translation is CASSYYRDSSYEQYF.

The chain has TRBV7-9 and TRBJ2-7; D remains unclear. From germline, CDR1 is SEHNR and CDR2 FQNEAQ (reference sequence). V was pared by 2 bases and J by 6 bases, with 8 bases between. There are 12 residues in the CDR3. Here the CDR3 DNA reads TGTGCCAGCAGCTTATCTAGTCGCGAGCAGTACTTC. Amino acid sequence: CASSLSSREQYF.

The rearrangement uses TRBV6-1 and TRBJ1-2; unclear D gene. The germline V and J ends were trimmed by 2 bases and 2 bases, with 9 bases remaining between them. The CDR3 spans 14 residues. Germline V gives CDR1 MNHNS, CDR2 SASEGT. CDR3 sequence (DNA): TGTGCCAGCAGTGAACTTATAGAAAACTATGGCTACACCTTC. It yields the protein CASSELIENYGYTF.

This chain uses TRBV5-1 with TRBJ1-3; 8 nucleotides match TRBD1. Trimming cost V 3 bases and J 5 bases; bases outside gene matches: 4. The CDR3 has 14 residues. Germline CDR1 is SGHRS and CDR2 is YFSETQ. The CDR3 reads CASSSQGGRNTIYF. In DNA, the CDR3 is TGCGCCAGCAGCTCACAGGGGGGGAGAAACACCATATATTTT.

The CDR3 reads CASSFTRDTEAFF. In nucleotides, the CDR3 is TGTGCCAGCAGTTTCACACGGGACACTGAAGCTTTCTTT. V and J are TRBV2 and TRBJ1-1; D unresolved. The V gene's germline CDR1 is SNHLY and CDR2 FYNNEI. Between the trimmed V and J ends, which lost 5 bases and 3 bases, there was a span of 10 bases. The CDR3 runs 13 residues.

The genes are TRBV5-1 and TRBJ1-1; 8 bases fit TRBD1. Unmatched junction bases numbered 8, after V lost 1 base and J lost 0 bases. CDR1 SGHRS and CDR2 YFSETQ come from the germline V gene. CDR3 length: 17 amino acids. CDR3 loop: CASSLLQGAIMNTEAFF. CDR3 nucleotides: TGCGCCAGCAGCTTGTTGCAGGGGGCTATCATGAACACTGAAGCTTTCTTT.

The V gene is TRBV3-1 (or the pseudogene TRBV3-2), the J gene TRBJ1-2; 9 bases agree with TRBD1. J lost 6 bases, V lost 4 bases, and 9 bases had no gene match. From germline, CDR1 is LGHDT and CDR2 YNNKEL (reference sequence). There are 15 residues in the CDR3. CDR3 amino acids: CASSPTIQGANGYTF. DNA for the CDR3: TGTGCCAGCAGCCCGACCATACAGGGGGCCAATGGCTACACCTTC.

The V gene is TRBV10-3, the J gene TRBJ2-7; 7 nucleotides agree with TRBD1. J lost 6 bases, V lost 0 bases, and 8 bases had no gene match. Germline lookup yields CDR1 ENHRY and CDR2 SYGVKD. The CDR3 spans 15 residues. The CDR3 DNA reads TGTGCCATCAGTGAGTCGGATTTAGGGGGCGGCGAGCAGTACTTC. Translated, it gives CAISESDLGGGEQYF.

In DNA, the CDR3 is TGTGCCAGCAGCCTCCTTCCAGGGACTAGCGTGGACTACAATGAGCAGTTCTTC. Translating gives CASSLLPGTSVDYNEQFF. The chain links TRBV3-1 (or the pseudogene TRBV3-2) to TRBJ2-1; 10 bases are a match to TRBD2. CDR1 and CDR2 (germline): LGHDT, YNNKEL (reference sequence). CDR3 size: 18 residues. J was trimmed by 3 bases and V by 4 bases; bases with no gene match: 12.

This clone was detected once. This rearrangement joins TRBV7-9 to TRBJ1-6; maybe TRBD1 (6 bases). This CDR3 is built from 12 residues. Trimming removed 5 bases at V and 10 bases at J, with 9 bases between. Per the germline V gene, CDR1 is SEHNR and CDR2 is FQNEAQ (reference sequence). This CDR3 reads CASSKQGSPLHF. The CDR3 DNA follows: TGTGCCAGCAGCAAACAGGGATCACCCCTCCACTTT.

The chain is built from TRBV9 and TRBJ2-7, with 8 nucleotides matching TRBD2. V gave up 0 bases and J gave up 6 bases; unmatched junction bases: 8. Germline V gene lookup returns CDR1 SGDLS and CDR2 YYNGEE. The CDR3 runs 15 residues. The CDR3: CASSVASGGLPEQYF. The CDR3 DNA reads as TGTGCCAGCAGCGTAGCTTCGGGGGGGCTCCCCGAGCAGTACTTC. The whole variable domain, filled in from reference TRBV9 and TRBJ2-7, reads DSGVTQTPKHLITATGQRVTLRCSPRSGDLSVYWYQQSLDQGLQFLIQYYNGEERAKGNILERFSAQQFPDLHSELNLSSLELGDSALYFCASSVASGGLPEQYFGPGTRLTVT.

This clone was seen ten or more times. The rearrangement joins TRBV13 to TRBJ1-3; D uncertain. Germline values: CDR1 PRHDT, CDR2 FYEKMQ (reference sequence). This CDR3 region has 16 residues. The V end was cut by 5 bases, the J end by 0 bases, with 14 bases between. The CDR3 sequence is CASSDYGDSSGNTIYF. The CDR3 DNA is TGTGCCAGCAGCGACTACGGGGATAGCTCTGGAAACACCATATATTTT.

The chain combines TRBV2 with TRBJ2-1, with 8 bases that match TRBD2. V lost 6 bases to trimming and J lost 3 bases; unmatched junction nucleotides: 7. The CDR3 runs to 15 residues. Germline CDR1 SNHLY, CDR2 FYNNEI. Here the CDR3 DNA reads TGTGCCAGCAGAAAAGGGACTAGTAACTACAATGAGCAGTTCTTC. This sequence encodes CASRKGTSNYNEQFF.

The rearrangement links TRBV5-6 to TRBJ2-1, with TRBD2 matching 12 bases. The junction had 2 bases not matched to a gene; V was cut back by 0 bases and J by 4 bases. Germline CDR1 and CDR2: SGHDT and YYEEEE. The CDR3 is 16 amino acids. The CDR3 is CASSLVTSGGYNEQFF. Here the CDR3 DNA reads TGTGCCAGCAGCTTGGTTACTAGCGGGGGGTACAATGAGCAGTTCTTC.

The J gene is TRBJ2-5, the V gene TRBV20-1, with 7 positions matching TRBD1. V lost 3 bases to trimming and J lost 2 bases; unmatched junction nucleotides: 9. This CDR3 is built from 15 residues. Germline V gene lookup returns CDR1 DFQATT and CDR2 SNEGSKA (reference sequence). CDR3 DNA: TGCAGTGCTAGTGGGTCTCAGGGGGTTCAAGAGACCCAGTACTTC. Protein: CSASGSQGVQETQYF.

This chain uses TRBV2 with TRBJ2-7; TRBD2 aligns across 10 bases. Germline V lookup: CDR1 SNHLY, CDR2 FYNNEI. The CDR3 length is 13 residues. Trimming removed 8 bases from V and 4 bases from J; junction bases left unmatched: 5. The CDR3 DNA sequence: TGTGCCAGCGGCCTAGCGGGAGATTACGAGCAGTACTTC. Its protein is CASGLAGDYEQYF.

The rearrangement joins TRBV7-2 to TRBJ1-3; D possibly corresponds to TRBD1 (6 bases). Trimming took 5 bases from V and 6 from J, leaving 14 bases between them. The CDR3 has 14 residues. The germline V gene encodes CDR1 SGHTA and CDR2 FQGNSA. The CDR3 DNA reads TGTGCCAGCAGCCTCGAAAGGGGGACAAACACCATATATTTT. Translating gives CASSLERGTNTIYF.

This clone was recorded only once. J is TRBJ2-1 and V is TRBV10-1; 10 bases are shared with TRBD1. The CDR3 is made up of 21 amino acids. CDR1 WNHNN and CDR2 SYGVQD come from the germline V gene (reference sequence). The trim removed 0 bases at V and 12 bases at J, leaving 26 bases unmatched. For the CDR3, the DNA is TGCGCCAGCAGTGAGTCGTCAGTAGGTGGGTTAGGGGGGACAGGGGCGAGAGGGCAGTTCTTC. Protein: CASSESSVGGLGGTGARGQFF.

This chain links TRBV2 with TRBJ1-2; no clear D gene. The CDR3 totals 11 residues. The germline CDR1 and CDR2 sequences are SNHLY and FYNNEI. Trimming left V 9 bases short and J 5 bases short, with 10 bases between. CDR3 residues: CASSYSYGYTF. CDR3 sequence (DNA): TGTGCCAGTTCGTACAGTTATGGCTACACCTTC.

The J gene is TRBJ2-3, the V gene TRBV30, with D hard to call. Per the germline V gene, CDR1 is GTSNPN and CDR2 is SVGIG (reference sequence). V lost 4 bases to trimming and J lost 3 bases, with 11 bases between them. The CDR3 totals 13 residues. The CDR3 DNA reads TGTGCCTGGATGTCACGCGTTACAGATACGCAGTATTTT. This gives the protein CAWMSRVTDTQYF.